These 19 T cell receptor beta chains share one sample of origin, sequenced in a study of vaccination effects on CD4 cells after COVID-19. Pools of viral peptides were used by the ViraFEST assay to expand antigen-specific CD4+ T cells ahead of sequencing. CD4+ T cell isolation took place after about 11 days of culture. Vaccine recipients had no previous SARS-CoV-2 infection; their nucleocapsid antibodies were negative. TCRdb keeps only in-frame clones here, not all; method: immunoSEQ multiplex PCR. The profile shows 40,000 to 45,000 clones, under 75% of them singletons. Their target antigens are unknown. This specimen was CD4+ T cells from PBMCs cultured with HCoV-OC43 spike peptides, taken before COVID-19 vaccination. The subset was: HCoV-OC43 spike overlapping peptide pool stimulation. The receptors stem from a human donor who received a COVID-19 vaccine.

The rearrangement links TRBV5-4 to TRBJ2-2, with TRBD2 identical over 9 bases. V gave up 2 bases and J gave up 3 bases; unmatched junction bases: 5. The germline gives CDR1 SGHNT, CDR2 YYREEE (reference sequence). This CDR3 spans 16 amino acids. The CDR3 spells CASSFRLAGDTGELFF. The CDR3 DNA is TGTGCCAGCAGCTTCCGATTAGCGGGAGACACCGGGGAGCTGTTTTTT.

This chain links TRBV6-2 or TRBV6-3 with TRBJ1-1; no clear D gene. Between the trimmed V and J ends, which lost 4 bases and 0 bases, there was a span of 6 bases. The germline V gene encodes CDR1 MNHEY and CDR2 SVGEGT. This CDR3 contains 13 residues. CDR3 sequence reads: CASSSTVNTEAFF. The DNA for the CDR3 is TGTGCCAGCAGTTCGACCGTGAACACTGAAGCTTTCTTT.

V and J are TRBV3-1 (or the pseudogene TRBV3-2) and TRBJ2-3; possibly TRBD2 for D (6 bases). This CDR3 spans 17 amino acids. Trimming removed 5 bases at V and 1 base at J, with 19 bases between. Germline CDR1 reads LGHDT; CDR2 reads YNNKEL (reference sequence). DNA for the CDR3: TGTGCCAGCAGCACACTCCCCCCGGGACTGCGCACAGATACGCAGTATTTT. Translated, it gives CASSTLPPGLRTDTQYF.

The chain recombines TRBV3-1 (or the pseudogene TRBV3-2) with TRBJ2-5, with 8 bases aligning to TRBD2. The CDR3 is 13 residues long. Unmatched junction bases numbered 0, after V lost 5 bases and J lost 1 base. Germline assignment: CDR1 LGHDT and CDR2 YNNKEL (reference sequence). The CDR3, as DNA: TGTGCCAGCAGCGGGACTAGCCAAGAGACCCAGTACTTC. It translates to CASSGTSQETQYF.

This clone was found a few times. The chain couples TRBV7-3 to TRBJ2-7; D is unresolved. The germline V and J ends were trimmed by 4 bases and 6 bases, with 10 bases remaining between them. From germline, CDR1 is SGHTA and CDR2 FQGTGA. The CDR3 spans 12 residues. The CDR3 sequence: CASSSDTGEQYF. The CDR3 nucleotides read TGTGCCAGCAGCTCCGACACGGGCGAGCAGTACTTC.

The table lists this clone with a few counts. This chain links TRBV5-1 with TRBJ1-5; 8 bases are a match to TRBD1. The CDR3 contains 14 residues. V trimming: 3 bases; J trimming: 7 bases; junction bases outside the gene matches: 6. In germline, CDR1 is SGHRS, CDR2 YFSETQ. The CDR3 bases are TGCGCCAGCAGCTCGGGACAGGCCGGGCAGCCCCAGCATTTT. It codes for CASSSGQAGQPQHF.

The V gene is TRBV28, the J gene TRBJ2-2, with TRBD2 identical over 10 bases. This CDR3 comprises 15 residues. Germline trimming cut 4 bases from V and 2 bases from J; bases unmatched to any gene: 1. CDR1 and CDR2 from the germline V gene are MDHEN and SYDVKM. The CDR3 sequence: CASSSSGGNTGELFF. As DNA, the CDR3 is TGTGCCAGCAGTTCTAGCGGGGGAAACACCGGGGAGCTGTTTTTT.

The V call is TRBV6-5, the J call TRBJ2-7; D is possibly TRBD1 or TRBD2 (7 bases each). The CDR3 covers 15 residues. The germline V gene has CDR1 MNHEY and CDR2 SVGAGI. V was pared by 4 bases and J by 3 bases, with 16 bases between. DNA for the CDR3: TGTGCCAGCAGTTGGCTCAGGGGGGGGGACTACGAGCAGTACTTC. Amino acids: CASSWLRGGDYEQYF.

The rearrangement links TRBV3-1 (or the pseudogene TRBV3-2) to TRBJ2-1; the match to TRBD2 covers 10 bases. CDR1 is LGHDT, CDR2 YNNKEL, per germline (reference sequence). The V and J ends lost 4 bases and 4 bases, in that order; junction bases with no gene match: 4. CDR3 length equals 15 residues. CDR3: CASSLAGGQYNEQFF. Here the CDR3 DNA reads TGTGCCAGCAGCCTAGCGGGGGGACAGTACAATGAGCAGTTCTTC.

The rearrangement joins TRBV29-1 to TRBJ1-2; D gene ambiguous. V was shortened by 7 bases and J by 4 bases, with 16 bases between the two germline ends. This CDR3 has 13 amino acids. In germline, CDR1 is SQVTM, CDR2 ANQGSEA. CDR3 nucleotide sequence: TGCAGCGCTTCGGGATCTTTCGCCTATGGCTACACCTTC. Translated, it gives CSASGSFAYGYTF.

V usage is TRBV3-1 (or the pseudogene TRBV3-2) and J usage is TRBJ1-6; maybe TRBD1 (5 bases). The CDR3 totals 12 residues. Trimming shortened V by 6 bases and J by 7 bases, and 7 bases separated the two germline ends. The germline V gene encodes CDR1 LGHDT and CDR2 YNNKEL (reference sequence). The CDR3 region is CASRRGNSPLHF. DNA for the CDR3: TGTGCCAGCAGGAGGGGAAATTCACCCCTCCACTTT.

The chain employs TRBV29-1 and TRBJ2-1; weak D call: TRBD1 (6 bases). CDR3 size: 14 residues. V lost 2 bases and J 3 bases, leaving 11 bases between the germline ends. Germline V gene sequence: CDR1 SQVTM, CDR2 ANQGSEA. CDR3 residues: CSVESGEFYNEQFF. CDR3 coding DNA: TGCAGCGTTGAATCAGGGGAGTTCTACAATGAGCAGTTCTTC.

This clone was picked up one time. The chain employs TRBV29-1 and TRBJ2-1, with TRBD1 as a possible D gene (6 bases). V lost 6 bases, J lost 7 bases, and 16 bases lay in between. The CDR3 contains 13 residues. Germline V gives CDR1 SQVTM, CDR2 ANQGSEA. The CDR3 is CSVTGFGWNEQFF. The CDR3 region has the DNA TGCAGCGTCACAGGGTTTGGGTGGAATGAGCAGTTCTTC.

Here the CDR3 reads CASSPGTLQETQYF. The DNA for the CDR3 is TGTGCCAGCAGCCCCGGGACACTTCAAGAGACCCAGTACTTC. The chain recombines TRBV5-6 with TRBJ2-5, with a tentative D call TRBD1 (6 bases). V lost 4 bases and J lost 2, with 12 bases in between. CDR3 length: 14 residues. Germline CDR1 is SGHDT and CDR2 is YYEEEE.

This chain joins TRBV6-2 or TRBV6-3 and TRBJ1-1; 8 nucleotides agree with TRBD1. From germline, CDR1 is MNHEY and CDR2 SVGEGT. This CDR3 is built from 15 residues. The V gene end was trimmed by 4 bases and the J gene end by 2 bases; junction bases not matched to a gene: 6. The CDR3 DNA reads as TGTGCCAGCAGTTCCCCCGGACAGGGAAACACTGAAGCTTTCTTT. It codes for CASSSPGQGNTEAFF.

The chain joins TRBV11-2 to TRBJ2-7; 10 bases match TRBD2. This CDR3 comprises 15 residues. CDR1 and CDR2 from the germline V gene are SGHAT and FQNNGV. With V trimmed by 1 base and J by 9 bases, 9 bases remained unmatched. The DNA of the CDR3 is TGTGCCAGCAGCTTAGCGTCTAGCGGGAGTCATCGGCAGTACTTC. Its protein product is CASSLASSGSHRQYF.

V usage is TRBV10-3 and J usage is TRBJ1-3; D ambiguous. Trimming shortened V by 2 bases and J by 2 bases, and 1 base separated the two germline ends. Germline CDR1 and CDR2: ENHRY and SYGVKD. This CDR3 contains 12 residues. CDR3 sequence: CAISEPGNTIYF. CDR3 DNA: TGTGCCATCAGTGAGCCTGGAAACACCATATATTTT.

The CDR3, as DNA: TGTGCCAGCAGCTCGAATTTACCTGGACTGTATAGCACAGATACGCAGTATTTT. This translates into CASSSNLPGLYSTDTQYF. The gene calls are TRBV5-8 and TRBJ2-3; D is perhaps TRBD2 (5 bases). Germline-derived CDR1 and CDR2 are SGHTS and YDEGEE. Trimming took off 3 bases at V and 0 bases at J, with 20 bases between the two ends. This CDR3 comprises 18 residues.

The rearrangement links TRBV5-1 to TRBJ2-2, with a possible D match to TRBD1 (6 bases). Trimming shortened V by 5 bases and J by 5 bases, and 22 bases separated the two germline ends. The germline V gene has CDR1 SGHRS and CDR2 YFSETQ. The CDR3 has 17 residues. CDR3 bases: TGCGCCAGCAGTCGGGACACCACCCGGCGAGGGACCGGGGAGCTGTTTTTT. It yields the protein CASSRDTTRRGTGELFF. The entire variable domain, with the rest obtained from reference TRBV5-1 and TRBJ2-2, is as follows: KAGVTQTPRYLIKTRGQQVTLSCSPISGHRSVSWYQQTPGQGLQFLFEYFSETQRNKGNFPGRFSGRQFSNSRSEMNVSTLELGDSALYLCASSRDTTRRGTGELFFGEGSRLTVL.